This T cell receptor (beta chain) was sequenced for a study of human T cells and chemical hapten exposure. Study-wide context: Upper-back patch tests with 0.01% DPC were read at 6 days. How much TCR each sample yielded varied, mostly because pooled library volumes differed slightly.

Time point of the sample: patch test 2, 6 weeks after DPC sensitization. The treatment denotes: therapeutic diphenylcyclopropenone sensitization with weekly scalp DPC. Using its own MiXCR run on the RACE reads, TCRdb lists one record per CDR3 protein. The data contain about 380,000 distinct CDR3 sequences, just under 6.5% of them singletons. This CDR3 has 14 amino acids. V dropped 0 bases and J dropped 9 bases, with 15 bases sitting between them. Germline V gene sequence: CDR1 SGDLS, CDR2 YYNGEE. V gene TRBV9 combines with J gene TRBJ1-2, with TRBD1 as a possible D gene (6 bases). The starting material was whole blood, obtained in connection with sensitization to the hapten diphenylcyclopropenone (DPC). The clonotype originates from a woman aged 18-29 years with alopecia areata. Some clones in this sample may be carry-over from other donors' samples. The CDR3 loop reads CASSVGPDRMSYTF. The CDR3 DNA follows: TGTGCCAGCAGCGTAGGCCCCGACAGGATGAGCTACACCTTC.